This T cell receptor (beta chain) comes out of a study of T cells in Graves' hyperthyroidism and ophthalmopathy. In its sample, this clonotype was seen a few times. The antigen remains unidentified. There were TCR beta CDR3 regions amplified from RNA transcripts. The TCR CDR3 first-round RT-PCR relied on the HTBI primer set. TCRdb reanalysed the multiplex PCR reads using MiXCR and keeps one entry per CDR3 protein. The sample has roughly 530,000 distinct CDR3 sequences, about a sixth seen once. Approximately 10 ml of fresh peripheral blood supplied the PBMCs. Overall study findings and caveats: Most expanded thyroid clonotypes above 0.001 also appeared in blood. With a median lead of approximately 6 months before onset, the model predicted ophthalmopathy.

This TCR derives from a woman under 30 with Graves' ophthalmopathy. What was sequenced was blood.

DNA for the CDR3: TGTGCCAGTACCACCACGGGGTGGACTGAAGCTTTCTTT. Its protein is CASTTTGWTEAFF. The rearrangement joins TRBV19 to TRBJ1-1; D is uncertain. V lost 7 bases to trimming and J lost 5 bases, with 14 bases between them. The CDR3 totals 13 residues. Germline CDR1 reads LNHDA; CDR2 reads SQIVND (reference sequence).